This TCR beta chain was sequenced for a study of T cells after yellow fever vaccination. Findings of the study overall: Most primary-vaccination clones recurred post-booster (just under 98% CD4, 88% CD8). Although the secondary response was weaker, it peaked faster, at day 5 versus 15.

TCRdb reprocessed the 5' RACE reads via MiXCR and lists one record per CDR3 protein. The sample comprises about 160,000 distinct CDR3 sequences, over 7% of which are singletons, and 35% to 40% rests with the top ten. Trimming removed 1 base from V and 1 base from J, with 10 bases in between. Per the germline V gene, CDR1 is SGHVS and CDR2 is FQNEAQ. This CDR3 has 15 amino acids. Remarks on this clonotype: Its antigen remains unidentified.

This chain joins TRBV7-8 and TRBJ1-1; no definite D call. The clonotype was recovered from a man younger than 35 who received the YFV17D yellow fever vaccine. The sequences come from CD8+ T cells sorted from PBMCs, collected 45 days after the yellow fever booster vaccination. This CDR3 reads CASSLGIGTNTEAFF. In DNA form, the CDR3 reads TGTGCCAGCAGCTTAGGAATAGGTACGAACACTGAAGCTTTCTTT.